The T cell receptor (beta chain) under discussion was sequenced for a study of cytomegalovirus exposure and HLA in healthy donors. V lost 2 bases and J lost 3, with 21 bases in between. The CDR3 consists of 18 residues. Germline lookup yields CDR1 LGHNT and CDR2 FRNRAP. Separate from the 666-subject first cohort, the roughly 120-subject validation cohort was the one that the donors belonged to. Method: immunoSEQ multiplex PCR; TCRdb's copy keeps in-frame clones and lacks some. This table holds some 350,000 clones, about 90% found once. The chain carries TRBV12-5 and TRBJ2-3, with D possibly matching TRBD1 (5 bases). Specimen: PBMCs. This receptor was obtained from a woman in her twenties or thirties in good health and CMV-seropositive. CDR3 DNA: TGTGCTAGTGGTTTGTCGAGTTCCAGGGCAGGGATGACAGATACGCAGTATTTT. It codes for CASGLSSSRAGMTDTQYF.